The rows below give T cell receptor beta chains drawn from one sample of a study of cytomegalovirus exposure and HLA in healthy donors. The method was immunoSEQ multiplex PCR; TCRdb's version includes in-frame clones alone and lacks a portion of them. The data show about 130,000 clones, around four fifths seen once. Sequencing was performed on PBMCs. The receptors stem from a man between 18 and 29 years old in good health and CMV-seropositive. Each CDR3 is given with its conserved first and last residue.

v_gene: TRBV5-1
j_gene: TRBJ2-7
CDR3aa: CASSFDKSYEQYF

v_gene: TRBV10-3
j_gene: TRBJ2-6
CDR3aa: CATGGFSGTGVGANVLTF

v_gene: TRBV6-5
j_gene: TRBJ2-7
CDR3aa: CASRQQGASSYEQYF

v_gene: TRBV19
j_gene: TRBJ2-3
CDR3aa: CASSRGPFTDTQYF

v_gene: TRBV7-9
j_gene: TRBJ2-4
CDR3aa: CASSFSSIQYF

v_gene: TRBV11-3
j_gene: TRBJ2-1
CDR3aa: CASSHRGSYNEQFF

v_gene: TRBV13
j_gene: TRBJ2-1
CDR3aa: CASLSWTSGGDNEQFF

v_gene: TRBV6-1
j_gene: TRBJ2-1
CDR3aa: CASSELAGNNEQFF

v_gene: TRBV5-1
j_gene: TRBJ2-3
CDR3aa: CASSLAGGSTDTQYF

v_gene: TRBV28
j_gene: TRBJ1-6
CDR3aa: CASSLRGWSSPLHF

v_gene: TRBV29-1
j_gene: TRBJ2-1
CDR3aa: CSVARTEYNEQFF

v_gene: TRBV7-9
j_gene: TRBJ1-2
CDR3aa: CASSASGTGNGYTF

v_gene: TRBV7-9
j_gene: TRBJ2-5
CDR3aa: CASSGGLQETQYF

v_gene: TRBV4-1
j_gene: TRBJ2-3
CDR3aa: CASSQDGRGTDTQYF

v_gene: TRBV6-6
j_gene: TRBJ2-5
CDR3aa: CASSFLRAGGRETQYF

v_gene: TRBV5-1
j_gene: TRBJ2-1
CDR3aa: CASSLGGVNEQFF

v_gene: TRBV6-5
j_gene: TRBJ2-1
CDR3aa: CASEGAGGYEQFF

v_gene: TRBV28
j_gene: TRBJ1-2
CDR3aa: CASSLGGSGGYTF

v_gene: TRBV7-9
j_gene: TRBJ1-1
CDR3aa: CASRSGPGAAVAEAFF

v_gene: TRBV27
j_gene: TRBJ2-1
CDR3aa: CASSLSPNQGWKDEQFF

v_gene: TRBV5-1
j_gene: TRBJ2-5
CDR3aa: CASSLEAGGRETQYF

v_gene: TRBV7-2
j_gene: TRBJ2-3
CDR3aa: CASSLRQVSTDTQYF

v_gene: TRBV6-5
j_gene: TRBJ1-2
CDR3aa: CASSYGREGYTF

v_gene: TRBV5-1
j_gene: TRBJ1-4
CDR3aa: CASSLSVGDEKLFF

v_gene: TRBV25-1
j_gene: TRBJ1-1
CDR3aa: CASSVAGGTEAFF

v_gene: TRBV6-5
j_gene: TRBJ2-7
CDR3aa: CASSRRLASGYEQYF

v_gene: TRBV2
j_gene: TRBJ2-5
CDR3aa: CASILGAGGPETQYF

v_gene: TRBV5-5
j_gene: TRBJ1-5
CDR3aa: CASARWALDNQPQHF

v_gene: TRBV5-1
j_gene: TRBJ2-1
CDR3aa: CASSLEAGELDEQFF

v_gene: TRBV28
j_gene: TRBJ1-1
CDR3aa: CASSLRGLKNTEAFF

v_gene: TRBV28
j_gene: TRBJ1-2
CDR3aa: CASRFDRVVGYTF

v_gene: TRBV6-5
j_gene: TRBJ2-7
CDR3aa: CASSYADSPYEQYF

v_gene: TRBV6-5
j_gene: TRBJ1-2
CDR3aa: CASRSTTGINYGYTF

v_gene: TRBV11-2
j_gene: TRBJ1-5
CDR3aa: CASSSLTGENQPQHF

v_gene: TRBV9
j_gene: TRBJ2-1
CDR3aa: CASSVLGTSGNYNEQFF

v_gene: TRBV5-4
j_gene: TRBJ2-3
CDR3aa: CASSLRTGATDTQYF

v_gene: TRBV11-2
j_gene: TRBJ2-2
CDR3aa: CASSLPGQNTGELFF

v_gene: TRBV4-2
j_gene: TRBJ2-5
CDR3aa: CASSLVGTSGGAMETQYF

v_gene: TRBV5-1
j_gene: TRBJ2-4
CDR3aa: CASSSGQANIQYF

v_gene: TRBV4-1
j_gene: TRBJ1-1
CDR3aa: CASRRPGGNTEAFF

v_gene: TRBV5-1
j_gene: TRBJ2-3
CDR3aa: CASSQTGTSGVVTDTQYF

v_gene: TRBV25-1
j_gene: TRBJ2-7
CDR3aa: CASSQDSLTSYEQYF